The text below deals with one T cell receptor (beta chain). V lost 6 bases, J lost 3 bases, and 18 bases lay in between. The germline V gene has CDR1 SGHTA and CDR2 FQGNSA. The CDR3 covers 15 residues. This sample stems from a study of CD8 T cells in Susac syndrome. TCR beta sequencing was performed on blood CD8+ and CD4+ T cells. FACS enriched CD8+ TEMRA cells, while bulk CD8+ and CD4+ were negatively isolated. RNA in amounts of roughly 0.5 to 1 ug was reverse transcribed with random hexamers. MiXCR, run by TCRdb on the immunoSEQ multiplex PCR reads, gives a single entry per CDR3 protein. The sample includes about 120,000 distinct CDR3 sequences, around 93% of them seen just once.

Sequencing input: CD8+ T cells from PBMCs. The rearrangement uses TRBV7-2 and TRBJ2-7; D perhaps matches TRBD1 (6 bases). The source is a human donor in good health. CDR3 protein: CASSYRTAPDYEQYF. The CDR3 DNA reads TGTGCCAGCAGTTATAGGACAGCCCCAGACTACGAGCAGTACTTC.